The 22 T cell receptor beta chains below all came from one sample that was sequenced in a study of blood T cell repertoires in COVID-19 (dated by TCRdb to 2020 to 2022). Library preparation used the immunoSEQ multiplex PCR assay. In its TCRdb copy, this immuneACCESS table keeps in-frame sequences only and misses some clones. Where compared with another copy, unresolved V genes explain less than half of these, and the others have no known cause. The sample table lists around 150,000 clones, about 85% of them with a count of one. Jointly, the top ten make up roughly 3% of the sample. The sequenced sample consisted of peripheral blood. All receptors come from a human donor with acute or convalescent COVID-19. The donor label of this sample is uncertain.

In its sample, this clone was seen once. The chain combines TRBV7-7 with TRBJ2-2; tentatively, D is TRBD2 (6 bases). The CDR3 loop spans 15 amino acids. Germline values: CDR1 SSHAT, CDR2 FNYEAQ (reference sequence). V lost 3 bases and J lost 1, with 9 bases in between. The CDR3 here is CASSLVGGNTGELFF. CDR3 nucleotide sequence: TGTGCCAGCAGCTTGGTCGGGGGGAACACCGGGGAGCTGTTTTTT.

This chain connects TRBV6-1 to TRBJ1-1, with D perhaps TRBD1 (6 bases). CDR3 length: 14 amino acids. Germline V gene data show CDR1 as MNHNS and CDR2 as SASEGT. The germline V and J ends were trimmed by 2 bases and 2 bases, with 9 bases remaining between them. In DNA form, the CDR3 reads TGTGCCAGCAGTGAACGACAGGTCAACACTGAAGCTTTCTTT. The encoded protein is CASSERQVNTEAFF.

Only one count was recorded for this clone. The V call is TRBV5-1, the J call TRBJ2-1, with 13 nucleotides matching TRBD2. CDR1 and CDR2 (germline): SGHRS, YFSETQ. V was clipped by 6 bases and J by 6 bases; unmatched bases: 6. The CDR3 has 15 amino acids. CDR3 coding DNA: TGCGCCAGCACCACTAGCGGGGGGGCCCTCAATGAGCAGTTCTTC. It encodes CASTTSGGALNEQFF.

The chain has TRBV5-6 and TRBJ1-5; a possible D gene is TRBD1 (5 bases). Germline CDR1 is SGHDT and CDR2 is YYEEEE. V was clipped by 3 bases and J by 7 bases, with 14 bases between them. This CDR3 has 14 residues. The CDR3 DNA sequence: TGTGCCAGCAGCTATAGGGGTCTGGGACAGCCCCAGCATTTT. It is translated as CASSYRGLGQPQHF.

This chain joins TRBV7-2 and TRBJ2-6; TRBD1 aligns across 12 bases. The V gene's germline CDR1 is SGHTA and CDR2 FQGNSA. The CDR3 is 15 residues long. CDR3 residues: CVVGTGGAGANVLTF. Written as DNA, the CDR3 is TGTGTCGTAGGGACAGGGGGCGCTGGGGCCAACGTCCTGACTTTC.

The chain uses TRBV21-1 and TRBJ1-3; TRBD1, the table's D call, was not compared with the DNA. TRBV21-1 is a recognized pseudogene. CDR3 length: 16 amino acids. CDR3 in DNA: TGTGCCAGCAGCAAACAGGCAGGATTCTCTGGAAACACCATATATTTT. It translates to CASSKQAGFSGNTIYF.

The chain links TRBV18 to TRBJ1-4, with D hard to call. Trimming pared 3 bases from V and 0 bases from J, leaving 11 bases between. CDR1 KGHSH and CDR2 LQKENI come from the germline V gene. This CDR3 is built from 16 residues. CDR3 protein: CASSPALATTNEKLFF. CDR3 nucleotide sequence: TGTGCCAGCTCACCGGCGTTAGCTACAACTAATGAAAAACTGTTTTTT. Full variable domain (outside the CDR3, taken from reference TRBV18 and TRBJ1-4): NAGVMQNPRHLVRRRGQEARLRCSPMKGHSHVYWYRQLPEEGLKFMVYLQKENIIDESGMPKERFSAEFPKEGPSILRIQQVVRGDSAAYFCASSPALATTNEKLFFGSGTQLSVL.

The chain uses TRBV7-9 and TRBJ1-4; 9 bases line up with TRBD1. The CDR3 has 18 amino acids. After removal of 3 bases from V and 4 bases from J, the junction contained 12 bases not matched to a gene. The germline V gene has CDR1 SEHNR and CDR2 FQNEAQ (reference sequence). The CDR3 DNA reads TGTGCCAGCAGCTTCCGGATTGGGGTGGGACAGGGTAATGAAAAACTGTTTTTT. This sequence encodes CASSFRIGVGQGNEKLFF.

CDR3 amino acids: CASSPRRDNEQFF. In DNA form, the CDR3 reads TGTGCCAGCAGCCCCCGGCGGGACAATGAGCAGTTCTTC. The genes are TRBV7-2 and TRBJ2-1, with TRBD2 as a possible D gene (5 bases). CDR1 and CDR2 from the germline V gene are SGHTA and FQGNSA. The CDR3 runs 13 residues. Trimming left V 5 bases short and J 5 bases short, with 10 bases between.

The chain uses TRBV24-1 and TRBJ2-3; 9 bases fit TRBD2. Germline-derived CDR1 and CDR2 are KGHDR and SFDVKD. V dropped 5 bases and J dropped 5; count of bases not matched to a gene: 10. CDR3 length equals 16 residues. CDR3 sequence: CATSVPRGGSGDTQYF. The CDR3, as DNA: TGTGCCACCAGTGTCCCGCGGGGGGGCTCAGGAGATACGCAGTATTTT.

V gene TRBV10-3 combines with J gene TRBJ2-1; D call uncertain. CDR3 length equals 14 residues. Trimming removed 4 bases at V and 0 bases at J, with 7 bases between. Germline values: CDR1 ENHRY, CDR2 SYGVKD. The CDR3 nucleotides are TGTGCCATCAGTGGGTCGAGCTCCTACAATGAGCAGTTCTTC. Encoded protein: CAISGSSSYNEQFF.

This sequence joins TRBV19 and TRBJ1-2; TRBD1 matches at 9 bases. The germline CDR1 and CDR2 sequences are LNHDA and SQIVND (reference sequence). The CDR3 sequence is 14 residues long. V was pared by 5 bases and J by 2 bases, with 3 bases of the junction left unmatched. The CDR3 loop reads CASSDGQGNYGYTF. CDR3 DNA: TGTGCCAGTAGTGACGGACAGGGGAACTATGGCTACACCTTC.

The J gene is TRBJ1-4, the V gene TRBV5-1; 11 bases are shared with TRBD1. This CDR3 contains 15 residues. In germline, CDR1 is SGHRS, CDR2 YFSETQ. V lost 4 bases and J lost 4; bases outside the gene matches: 3. The CDR3 sequence: CASSPGQGDNEKLFF. The CDR3 DNA sequence: TGCGCCAGCAGCCCGGGACAGGGGGATAATGAAAAACTGTTTTTT.

CDR3 bases: TGTGCCAGCAGCTTGGGGACAGGTAGAGGTGGAAACACCATATATTTT. Translated: CASSLGTGRGGNTIYF. The V gene is TRBV5-6, the J gene TRBJ1-3; 7 bases align to TRBD1. Trimming took 0 bases from V and 3 from J; bases not matched to a gene: 6. There are 16 residues in the CDR3. CDR1 and CDR2 (germline): SGHDT, YYEEEE.

This clone was observed a handful of times. The chain links TRBV7-2 to TRBJ2-5, with 7 bases fitting TRBD2. V was clipped by 0 bases and J by 4 bases; unmatched bases: 2. Germline V lookup: CDR1 SGHTA, CDR2 FQGNSA. This CDR3 has 14 residues. The CDR3 reads CASSLAGGGETQYF. CDR3 bases: TGTGCCAGCAGCTTAGCGGGGGGGGGAGAGACCCAGTACTTC.

This chain uses TRBV5-1 with TRBJ2-1; 8 positions agree with TRBD1. This CDR3 is 16 amino acids long. The V segment lost 6 bases and the J segment 3 bases; nucleotides outside the gene matches: 11. Germline V gene data show CDR1 as SGHRS and CDR2 as YFSETQ. CDR3 nucleotides: TGCGCCAGCACCTCTGGACAGGGAAGTAGCTACAATGAGCAGTTCTTC. Translation gives CASTSGQGSSYNEQFF. The full variable domain, its missing parts supplied by reference TRBV5-1 and TRBJ2-1, is KAGVTQTPRYLIKTRGQQVTLSCSPISGHRSVSWYQQTPGQGLQFLFEYFSETQRNKGNFPGRFSGRQFSNSRSEMNVSTLELGDSALYLCASTSGQGSSYNEQFFGPGTRLTVL.

The rearrangement links TRBV13 to TRBJ2-7; 15 bases agree with TRBD2. With 5 bases clipped from V and 7 bases from J, the junction kept 6 bases outside the gene matches. CDR3 length equals 15 residues. CDR1 PRHDT and CDR2 FYEKMQ come from the germline V gene (reference sequence). The CDR3 spells CASSPGLAGGMEQYF. CDR3 in DNA: TGTGCCAGCAGCCCGGGACTAGCGGGGGGAATGGAGCAGTACTTC.

The rearrangement uses TRBV4-1 and TRBJ2-5; 7 positions agree with TRBD1. J lost 2 bases, V lost 4 bases, and 4 bases had no gene match. This CDR3 region has 14 residues. Germline loops: CDR1 MGHRA, CDR2 YSYEKL. The CDR3 region is CASSLEGQQETQYF. CDR3 DNA sequence: TGCGCCAGCAGCCTCGAGGGACAGCAAGAGACCCAGTACTTC.

In DNA, the CDR3 is TGTGCCAGCTCACAGGGACAGGGAGCCACTGAAGCTTTCTTT. Translation gives CASSQGQGATEAFF. The genes are TRBV18 and TRBJ1-1; 9 positions match TRBD1. The CDR3 runs 14 residues. Germline assignment: CDR1 KGHSH and CDR2 LQKENI. Trimming removed 4 bases from V and 4 bases from J; junction bases left unmatched: 4.

This chain uses TRBV5-4 with TRBJ2-3, with 7 bases lining up with TRBD2. There are 14 residues in the CDR3. Per the germline V gene, CDR1 is SGHNT and CDR2 is YYREEE (reference sequence). V gave up 1 base and J gave up 4 bases; unmatched junction bases: 3. CDR3 in DNA: TGTGCCAGCAGCTTGAGTGGGGGGGCAGATACGCAGTATTTT. As protein: CASSLSGGADTQYF.

This clone was seen a single time. V and J are TRBV18 and TRBJ1-6; tentative D call: TRBD1 (5 bases). Per germline, CDR1 KGHSH and CDR2 LQKENI. The CDR3 runs 16 residues. Trimming pared 2 bases from V and 10 bases from J, leaving 18 bases between. The CDR3 DNA follows: TGTGCCAGCTCACCAGGTTCGGCCAGGGAAGGGTCACCCCTCCACTTT. Protein: CASSPGSAREGSPLHF.

The chain links TRBV7-8 to TRBJ1-1; no clear D. Germline CDR1 reads SGHVS; CDR2 reads FQNEAQ. The CDR3 sequence is 14 residues long. Between the trimmed V and J ends, which lost 2 bases and 1 base, there was a span of 8 bases. In DNA form, the CDR3 reads TGTGCCAGCAGCTTATCGGCAGGGAACACTGAAGCTTTCTTT. Residues: CASSLSAGNTEAFF.